A single sample gave rise to the 27 T cell receptor beta chains below, sequenced in a study of beta chain features in type 1 diabetes. Antigens of these TCRs are unknown. As every portion of the isolated RNA was reverse transcribed, the sequencing read expressed TCRB transcripts. Clones were sequenced by immunoSEQ multiplex PCR, and TCRdb holds only the in-frame ones, with some missing. The repertoire consists of around 120,000 clones, with roughly 17% occurring once and the leading ten covering 2% to 3%. Study results and caveats: All four CD4+ subsets from Type 1 diabetes patients carried moderately but significantly shorter TCRB CDR3s.

Sequencing input: central memory CD4+ T cells from blood. The receptors were sampled from a man aged 18-30 years with type 1 diabetes.

This clone has only a few counts. This specimen includes other DNA sequences encoding the same CDR3. The rearrangement joins TRBV30 to TRBJ2-5, with D hard to call. V was pared by 0 bases and J by 5 bases, with 10 bases between. The CDR3 consists of 13 residues. Germline V gene lookup returns CDR1 GTSNPN and CDR2 SVGIG (reference sequence). The DNA of the CDR3 is TGTGCCTGGAGTGTCCGAATACGGGAGACCCAGTACTTC. Translation: CAWSVRIRETQYF.

Only a few counts were recorded for this clone. Other DNA sequences in the same sample also yield this CDR3. The chain uses TRBV7-9 and TRBJ1-1, with a tentative D call TRBD1 (6 bases). CDR1 is SEHNR, CDR2 FQNEAQ, per germline (reference sequence). Trimming left V 1 base short and J 1 base short, with 7 bases between. The CDR3 spans 14 residues. CDR3 DNA: TGTGCCAGCAGCTTAGGAGGGGGGAACACTGAAGCTTTCTTT. Its translation is CASSLGGGNTEAFF.

The chain couples TRBV18 to TRBJ1-5, with D possibly matching TRBD1 (5 bases). Germline V gene lookup returns CDR1 KGHSH and CDR2 LQKENI. CDR3 size: 16 residues. V was cut by 0 bases and J by 0 bases, with 9 bases left in between. In DNA form, the CDR3 reads TGTGCCAGCTCACCACCGGCACAGGCTAGCAATCAGCCCCAGCATTTT. This gives the protein CASSPPAQASNQPQHF. The full variable domain, completed using reference TRBV18 and TRBJ1-5, is NAGVMQNPRHLVRRRGQEARLRCSPMKGHSHVYWYRQLPEEGLKFMVYLQKENIIDESGMPKERFSAEFPKEGPSILRIQQVVRGDSAAYFCASSPPAQASNQPQHFGDGTRLSIL.

This clone was seen only a few times. The V call is TRBV5-4, the J call TRBJ2-1; TRBD2 agrees at 14 bases. Germline trimming cut 4 bases from V and 9 bases from J; bases unmatched to any gene: 6. Germline lookup yields CDR1 SGHNT and CDR2 YYREEE (reference sequence). CDR3 length: 15 amino acids. DNA for the CDR3: TGTGCCAGCAGCCAGACTAGCGGGGGGGCCGGTGAGCAGTTCTTC. Residues: CASSQTSGGAGEQFF.

This sequence joins TRBV5-4 and TRBJ2-5; 16 nucleotides agree with TRBD2. The V gene's germline CDR1 is SGHNT and CDR2 YYREEE (reference sequence). CDR3 length: 17 residues. V was clipped by 4 bases and J by 5 bases; unmatched bases: 8. This CDR3 reads CASSPGTSGRARETQYF. CDR3 coding DNA: TGTGCCAGCAGCCCGGGGACTAGCGGGAGGGCCAGGGAGACCCAGTACTTC.

The J gene is TRBJ2-3, the V gene TRBV28; perhaps TRBD2 as D (6 bases). CDR3 length: 16 residues. Germline lookup yields CDR1 MDHEN and CDR2 SYDVKM. The V end lost 2 bases, the J end lost 5 bases, and 17 bases lay between the germline ends. This CDR3 is CASSLRLVGGEDTQYF. The DNA of the CDR3 is TGTGCCAGCAGTTTAAGGTTGGTGGGAGGAGAAGATACGCAGTATTTT.

This clone showed up just a few times. The chain couples TRBV7-2 to TRBJ2-3; D is unclear. Germline V lookup: CDR1 SGHTA, CDR2 FQGNSA. V was pared by 5 bases and J by 1 base, with 7 bases between. The CDR3 loop spans 13 amino acids. The CDR3 sequence is CASSPQGTDTQYF. The DNA of the CDR3 is TGTGCCAGCAGCCCTCAGGGCACAGATACGCAGTATTTT.

This clone was observed a few times. The V call is TRBV13, the J call TRBJ2-3; the D gene could be TRBD1 or TRBD2 (5 bases each). With 5 bases removed from V and 0 bases from J, the gap between germline ends came to 9 bases. Germline CDR1 reads PRHDT; CDR2 reads FYEKMQ (reference sequence). This CDR3 is built from 14 residues. CDR3 nucleotide sequence: TGTGCCAGCAGCACTCGGGACAGCACAGATACGCAGTATTTT. It encodes CASSTRDSTDTQYF.

The rearrangement links TRBV5-4 to TRBJ2-5; TRBD2 matches 13 bases. V trimming: 4 bases; J trimming: 4 bases; junction bases outside the gene matches: 7. The CDR3 has 16 amino acids. Per the germline V gene, CDR1 is SGHNT and CDR2 is YYREEE (reference sequence). The CDR3 loop is CASSPGTSGEGETQYF. The CDR3 coding sequence is TGTGCCAGCAGCCCCGGGACTAGCGGGGAGGGAGAGACCCAGTACTTC.

This clone is medium-sized within its sample. The chain recombines TRBV11-2 with TRBJ2-3, with a tentative D call TRBD1 (5 bases). The CDR3 runs to 14 residues. Germline loops: CDR1 SGHAT, CDR2 FQNNGV. Between the trimmed V and J ends, which lost 0 bases and 3 bases, there was a span of 7 bases. The DNA for the CDR3 is TGTGCCAGCAGCTTAGATCAGGGTACAGATACGCAGTATTTT. Amino acids: CASSLDQGTDTQYF.

The CDR3 reads CASSGIQDISYQETQYF. The CDR3 DNA sequence: TGTGCCAGCAGCGGAATACAGGACATCTCGTACCAAGAGACCCAGTACTTC. V gene TRBV9 combines with J gene TRBJ2-5; D is perhaps TRBD1 (5 bases). The germline V and J ends were trimmed by 3 bases and 0 bases, with 18 bases remaining between them. The length of the CDR3 is 17 residues. The germline gives CDR1 SGDLS, CDR2 YYNGEE.

This clone occurred many times. V usage is TRBV9 and J usage is TRBJ2-5, with 10 bases aligning to TRBD2. V lost 0 bases and J lost 4; bases outside the gene matches: 3. The CDR3 spans 15 residues. The germline gives CDR1 SGDLS, CDR2 YYNGEE. Here the CDR3 DNA reads TGTGCCAGCAGCGTAGGCGTAGCGGGAGGAGAGACCCAGTACTTC. As protein: CASSVGVAGGETQYF.

This clone was detected ten times or more. The chain recombines TRBV2 with TRBJ2-7; TRBD2 matches at 7 bases. This CDR3 is built from 13 residues. CDR1 is SNHLY, CDR2 FYNNEI, per germline. After removal of 7 bases from V and 6 bases from J, the junction contained 9 bases not matched to a gene. The CDR3 here is CASNGDGGIEQYF. DNA of the CDR3: TGTGCCAGCAATGGGGACGGGGGGATCGAGCAGTACTTC. The entire variable domain, with the rest obtained from reference TRBV2 and TRBJ2-7, is as follows: EPEVTQTPSHQVTQMGQEVILRCVPISNHLYFYWYRQILGQKVEFLVSFYNNEISEKSEIFDDQFSVERPDGSNFTLKIRSTKLEDSAMYFCASNGDGGIEQYFGPGTRLTVT.

This clone was detected only a few times. J is TRBJ2-5 and V is TRBV9, with a possible D match to TRBD1 (6 bases). Germline V gene sequence: CDR1 SGDLS, CDR2 YYNGEE. V gave up 7 bases and J gave up 5 bases, with 15 bases separating them. The CDR3 loop spans 13 amino acids. The CDR3 is CASEGHAGETQYF. The CDR3 DNA reads TGTGCCAGCGAGGGACATGCCGGGGAGACCCAGTACTTC.

This clone appeared many times. The junction departs from the called germline gene at one end, perhaps through a read error. The chain couples TRBV7-7 to TRBJ1-1; D is undetermined. CDR1 is SSHAT, CDR2 FNYEAQ, per germline (reference sequence). CDR3 length: 13 residues. CDR3 amino acids: CASSFTENTEAFF. DNA of the CDR3: TGTGCTAGCAGCTTCACAGAAAACACTGAAGCTTTCTTT.

This clone appeared a few times. This chain joins TRBV5-6 and TRBJ2-3, with a weak D call TRBD2 (5 bases). V lost 0 bases and J 2 bases, leaving 7 bases between the germline ends. CDR3 length: 14 amino acids. Per germline, CDR1 SGHDT and CDR2 YYEEEE. The chain's CDR3 is CASSLGGATDTQYF. For the CDR3, the DNA is TGTGCCAGCAGCTTGGGGGGAGCCACAGATACGCAGTATTTT.

The V call is TRBV6-1, the J call TRBJ2-7; the match to TRBD2 covers 11 bases. The CDR3 covers 15 residues. V shed 6 bases, J shed 4 bases, and the junction held 8 bases outside the gene matches. Germline loops: CDR1 MNHNS, CDR2 SASEGT. CDR3 sequence: CASRSPSGGLYEQYF. CDR3 DNA: TGTGCCAGCAGATCCCCTAGCGGGGGGCTGTACGAGCAGTACTTC.

The chain has TRBV4-3 and TRBJ2-2; D is ambiguous. V was cut by 8 bases and J by 8 bases, with 12 bases left in between. The CDR3 is made up of 12 amino acids. The germline V gene encodes CDR1 LGHNA and CDR2 YSLEER. Here the CDR3 reads CASSLNNGELFF. DNA of the CDR3: TGCGCCAGCTCCTTGAATAATGGGGAGCTGTTTTTT.

In this sample, this clone turned up a few times. The genes are TRBV2 and TRBJ1-1; D call uncertain. Trimming stripped 8 bases from V and 4 bases from J, with 20 bases between. The CDR3 extends over 15 amino acids. Germline CDR1 is SNHLY and CDR2 is FYNNEI. CDR3 protein: CASFRSLIRSTEAFF. CDR3 DNA: TGTGCCAGCTTCCGATCTCTTATTCGCAGCACTGAAGCTTTCTTT.

The chain has TRBV20-1 and TRBJ2-7; D unclear. CDR3 length: 11 residues. V was cut by 3 bases and J by 2 bases, with 5 bases left in between. Germline-derived CDR1 and CDR2 are DFQATT and SNEGSKA (reference sequence). DNA for the CDR3: TGCAGTGCTAGTTCAACCTACGAGCAGTACTTC. It yields the protein CSASSTYEQYF.

This chain connects TRBV11-2 to TRBJ2-3; 9 positions match TRBD1. V trimming: 4 bases; J trimming: 8 bases; junction bases outside the gene matches: 13. Germline CDR1 SGHAT, CDR2 FQNNGV. The CDR3 has 16 amino acids. CDR3: CASSYQQGAAGSTQYF. The CDR3 coding sequence is TGTGCCAGCAGCTACCAACAGGGGGCGGCTGGTTCTACGCAGTATTTT.

This clone was observed at least ten times. The V call is TRBV7-2, the J call TRBJ2-1; TRBD2 might be the D (5 bases). Trimming shortened V by 9 bases and J by 7 bases, and 16 bases separated the two germline ends. The CDR3 is 13 residues long. CDR1 is SGHTA and CDR2 is FQGNSA in the germline V gene. The CDR3 bases are TGTGCCAGTTTGACTACACTTACTAATGAGCAGTTCTTC. Protein product: CASLTTLTNEQFF.

This clone was seen a handful of times. The rearrangement uses TRBV29-1 and TRBJ1-2; D is perhaps TRBD1 (5 bases). This CDR3 spans 13 amino acids. The germline V and J ends were trimmed by 6 bases and 4 bases, with 15 bases remaining between them. CDR1 and CDR2 (germline): SQVTM, ANQGSEA. The CDR3 reads CSVPGGGSYGYTF. In DNA, the CDR3 is TGCAGCGTCCCCGGGGGAGGGAGCTATGGCTACACCTTC. Full variable domain (rest looked up from reference TRBV29-1 and TRBJ1-2): SAVISQKPSRDICQRGTSLTIQCQVDSQVTMMFWYRQQPGQSLTLIATANQGSEATYESGFVIDKFPISRPNLTFSTLTVSNMSPEDSSIYLCSVPGGGSYGYTFGSGTRLTVV.

This clone has only a few counts. This chain connects TRBV6-4 to TRBJ2-2; tentative D call: TRBD2 (5 bases). The length of the CDR3 is 14 residues. Germline V CDR1 and CDR2: MRHNA, SNTAGT. Trimming removed 7 bases from V and 7 bases from J, with 16 bases in between. CDR3 loop: CASTGRPRGGELFF. The CDR3 DNA reads as TGTGCCAGCACCGGACGGCCACGGGGCGGGGAGCTGTTTTTT.

The rearrangement uses TRBV30 and TRBJ2-7, with 7 bases that match TRBD2. After removal of 2 bases from V and 1 base from J, the junction contained 5 bases not matched to a gene. Germline lookup yields CDR1 GTSNPN and CDR2 SVGIG (reference sequence). The CDR3 runs 14 residues. CDR3 sequence: CAWSRLAVSYEQYF. CDR3 in DNA: TGTGCCTGGAGTCGGCTAGCGGTGTCCTACGAGCAGTACTTC.

This clone was found many times. The V and J genes are TRBV29-1 and TRBJ1-2; 9 bases map to TRBD1. CDR1 is SQVTM and CDR2 is ANQGSEA in the germline V gene. The CDR3 is made up of 12 amino acids. The J segment lost 4 bases and the V segment lost 7 bases, leaving 4 bases of the junction unmatched. CDR3 nucleotides: TGCAGCGCTACGGACAGGGGCTATGGCTACACCTTC. Protein product: CSATDRGYGYTF.

This chain connects TRBV6-5 to TRBJ2-1, with 14 positions matching TRBD2. The V gene's germline CDR1 is MNHEY and CDR2 SVGAGI. The CDR3 runs to 15 residues. The J segment lost 6 bases and the V segment lost 5 bases, leaving 3 bases of the junction unmatched. CDR3 nucleotides: TGTGCCAGCAGTAGGGGACTAGCGGGAGCCAATGAGCAGTTCTTC. Translated, it gives CASSRGLAGANEQFF.